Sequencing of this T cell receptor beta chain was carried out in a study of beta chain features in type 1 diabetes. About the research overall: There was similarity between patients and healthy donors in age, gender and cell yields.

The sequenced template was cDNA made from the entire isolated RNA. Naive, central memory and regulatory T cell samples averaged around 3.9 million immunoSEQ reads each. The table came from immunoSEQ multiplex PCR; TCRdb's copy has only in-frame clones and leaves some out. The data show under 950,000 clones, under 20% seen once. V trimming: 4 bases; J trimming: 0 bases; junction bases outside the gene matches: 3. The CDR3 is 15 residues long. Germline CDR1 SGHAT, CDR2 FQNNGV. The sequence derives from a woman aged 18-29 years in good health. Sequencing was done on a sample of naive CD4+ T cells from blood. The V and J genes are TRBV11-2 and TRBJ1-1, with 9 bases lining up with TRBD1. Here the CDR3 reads CASSSGQGLNTEAFF. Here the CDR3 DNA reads TGTGCCAGCAGCTCCGGACAGGGGTTGAACACTGAAGCTTTCTTT.